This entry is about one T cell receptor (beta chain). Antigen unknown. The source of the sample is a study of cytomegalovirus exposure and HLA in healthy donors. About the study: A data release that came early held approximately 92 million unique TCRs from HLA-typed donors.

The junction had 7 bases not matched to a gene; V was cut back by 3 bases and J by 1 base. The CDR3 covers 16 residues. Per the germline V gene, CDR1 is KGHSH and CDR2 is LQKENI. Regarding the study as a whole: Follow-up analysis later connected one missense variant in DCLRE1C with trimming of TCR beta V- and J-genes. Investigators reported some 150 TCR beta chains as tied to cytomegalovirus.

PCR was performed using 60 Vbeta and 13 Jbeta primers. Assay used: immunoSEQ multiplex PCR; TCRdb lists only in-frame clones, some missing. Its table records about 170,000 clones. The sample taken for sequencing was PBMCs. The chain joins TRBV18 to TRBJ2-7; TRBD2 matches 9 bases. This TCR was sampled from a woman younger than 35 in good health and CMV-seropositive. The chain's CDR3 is CASSPPLTSGSYEQYF. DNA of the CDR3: TGTGCCAGCTCACCGCCCTTGACTAGCGGATCCTACGAGCAGTACTTC.